These 25 T cell receptor beta chains were all obtained from the same sample, sequenced in a study of CD8+ T cells in alopecia areata. Once RNA had been extracted, it was reverse transcribed into cDNA to act as the sequencing template. Assay: immunoSEQ multiplex PCR; the TCRdb copy retains only in-frame clones and omits some. This table has about 140,000 clones, about three fifths appearing once. The sequenced material came from CD4+ T cells sorted from blood. Receptors originate from a human donor in good health.

The count of this clone is one. The CDR3 here is CSVEGFSGRIWETQYF. The CDR3 DNA reads TGCAGCGTTGAAGGGTTCAGCGGGAGAATTTGGGAGACCCAGTACTTC. V usage is TRBV29-1 and J usage is TRBJ2-5; TRBD2 matches at 8 bases. The CDR3 loop spans 16 amino acids. Unmatched junction bases numbered 12, after V lost 1 base and J lost 5 bases. Looked up from germline, CDR1 is SQVTM and CDR2 is ANQGSEA.

The chain uses TRBV7-9 and TRBJ1-2; tentative D call: TRBD1 (6 bases). The V end lost 7 bases, the J end lost 8 bases, and 20 bases lay between the germline ends. Germline lookup yields CDR1 SEHNR and CDR2 FQNEAQ (reference sequence). The CDR3 covers 14 residues. This chain's CDR3 is CASTGSRDIGGYTF. The CDR3 nucleotides are TGTGCCAGCACCGGCTCCCGGGACATCGGGGGCTACACCTTC.

The chain carries TRBV6-5 and TRBJ1-1; the D is unclear. CDR1 and CDR2 (germline): MNHEY, SVGAGI. CDR3 length: 11 amino acids. With 5 bases removed from V and 11 bases from J, the gap between germline ends came to 12 bases. The CDR3 spells CASSTGLGAFF. The CDR3 DNA sequence: TGTGCCAGCAGTACCGGGCTGGGGGCTTTCTTT.

This clone was recorded a few times. This chain uses TRBV29-1 with TRBJ2-7; D may be TRBD1 or TRBD2 (5 bases each). Trimming left V 4 bases short and J 5 bases short, with 15 bases between. This CDR3 contains 13 residues. CDR1 and CDR2 from the germline V gene are SQVTM and ANQGSEA. The CDR3 DNA follows: TGCAGCGTTGCGCCCCTGATGGGGGACGAGCAGTACTTC. The encoded protein is CSVAPLMGDEQYF.

V is TRBV7-2 and J is TRBJ2-7; the D gene is possibly TRBD2 (6 bases). The CDR3 sequence is 15 residues long. Germline CDR1 is SGHTA and CDR2 is FQGNSA. With 3 bases removed from V and 2 bases from J, the gap between germline ends came to 14 bases. DNA of the CDR3: TGTGCCAGCAGCTTCTCCATTTGGGGGGCCTACGAGCAGTACTTC. Encoded protein: CASSFSIWGAYEQYF.

The CDR3 here is CSATGTSGTVQYF. CDR3 DNA: TGCAGCGCGACCGGGACTAGCGGGACGGTGCAGTACTTC. The chain has TRBV29-1 and TRBJ2-7; 13 bases line up with TRBD2. With V trimmed by 7 bases and J by 9 bases, 9 bases remained unmatched. CDR1 and CDR2 (germline): SQVTM, ANQGSEA. The length of the CDR3 is 13 residues.

The rearrangement uses TRBV11-2 and TRBJ2-1; D gene uncertain. The CDR3 is 10 amino acids. V lost 4 bases and J 9 bases, leaving 4 bases between the germline ends. Germline loops: CDR1 SGHAT, CDR2 FQNNGV. The CDR3 protein is CASSSVEQFF. CDR3 coding DNA: TGTGCCAGCAGCTCGGTTGAGCAGTTCTTC. The full variable domain, in which reference TRBV11-2 and TRBJ2-1 provide the parts outside the CDR3, is EAGVAQSPRYKIIEKRQSVAFWCNPISGHATLYWYQQILGQGPKLLIQFQNNGVVDDSQLPKDRFSAERLKGVDSTLKIQPAKLEDSAVYLCASSSVEQFFGPGTRLTVL.

The chain uses TRBV29-1 and TRBJ1-2; no clear D gene. Germline loops: CDR1 SQVTM, CDR2 ANQGSEA. The CDR3 has 12 residues. Trimming stripped 4 bases from V and 5 bases from J, with 11 bases between. CDR3 protein: CSVAASFYGYTF. The CDR3 region has the DNA TGCAGCGTTGCCGCAAGCTTTTATGGCTACACCTTC.

The chain couples TRBV18 to TRBJ2-4; D perhaps matches TRBD2 (5 bases). The germline V and J ends were trimmed by 6 bases and 1 base, with 13 bases remaining between them. Germline V CDR1 and CDR2: KGHSH, LQKENI. This CDR3 comprises 15 residues. This CDR3 is CASSWERVAKNIQYF. CDR3 nucleotides: TGTGCCAGCTCCTGGGAGCGAGTGGCCAAAAACATTCAGTACTTC.

The chain has TRBV7-2 and TRBJ1-2; D unclear. The CDR3 runs to 14 residues. V lost 3 bases to trimming and J lost 3 bases, with 11 bases between them. In germline, CDR1 is SGHTA, CDR2 FQGNSA. CDR3 amino acids: CASSFTGIYYGYTF. The CDR3, as DNA: TGTGCCAGCAGCTTTACCGGGATATACTATGGCTACACCTTC.

The rearrangement joins TRBV4-1 to TRBJ1-2; D perhaps matches TRBD1 (6 bases). Trimming shortened V by 1 base and J by 0 bases, and 18 bases separated the two germline ends. Germline CDR1 and CDR2: MGHRA and YSYEKL. The CDR3 has 18 amino acids. The CDR3 sequence: CASSQGRFQRTANYGYTF. CDR3 nucleotides: TGCGCCAGCAGCCAAGGTCGGTTTCAAAGGACAGCTAACTATGGCTACACCTTC.

In its sample, this clone was seen a few times. This chain links TRBV30 with TRBJ1-2, with unresolved D. The CDR3 covers 13 residues. CDR1 GTSNPN and CDR2 SVGIG come from the germline V gene (reference sequence). V lost 0 bases to trimming and J lost 1 base, with 6 bases between them. CDR3 residues: CAWSVNSNYGYTF. CDR3 DNA sequence: TGTGCCTGGAGTGTAAACAGTAACTATGGCTACACCTTC.

This clone turned up a few times. V and J are TRBV4-1 and TRBJ2-7; D gene uncertain. CDR1 is MGHRA, CDR2 YSYEKL, per germline. V was cut by 2 bases and J by 6 bases, with 17 bases left in between. The CDR3 has 15 residues. The CDR3 region is CASSQLRTDVVEQYF. DNA for the CDR3: TGCGCCAGCAGCCAACTCCGAACGGACGTCGTCGAGCAGTACTTC.

The count of this clone is one. The chain links TRBV6-5 to TRBJ1-1; no clear D. The V and J ends lost 8 bases and 10 bases respectively, with 14 bases between them. The CDR3 is made up of 11 amino acids. Per germline, CDR1 MNHEY and CDR2 SVGAGI. The chain's CDR3 is CASCPPPGAFF. CDR3 coding DNA: TGTGCCAGCTGTCCCCCCCCTGGAGCTTTCTTT.

This clone was detected a few times. This rearrangement joins TRBV29-1 to TRBJ1-1, with D uncertain. Germline V gene sequence: CDR1 SQVTM, CDR2 ANQGSEA. The CDR3 loop spans 12 amino acids. V shed 6 bases and J shed 0 bases, with 8 bases lying between them. The CDR3 bases are TGCAGCGTCTTTGGGGTGAACACTGAAGCTTTCTTT. This translates into CSVFGVNTEAFF.

V is TRBV9 and J is TRBJ2-3; possibly TRBD2 for D (5 bases). Trimming shortened V by 3 bases and J by 2 bases, and 10 bases separated the two germline ends. The germline CDR1 and CDR2 sequences are SGDLS and YYNGEE. This CDR3 has 14 amino acids. CDR3 in amino acids: CASSERVPTDTQYF. DNA for the CDR3: TGTGCCAGCAGCGAGAGGGTCCCCACAGATACGCAGTATTTT.

The genes are TRBV7-9 and TRBJ2-5; a weak D match, TRBD2 (7 bases). Germline V gene data show CDR1 as SEHNR and CDR2 as FQNEAQ (reference sequence). The CDR3 extends over 13 amino acids. V lost 4 bases to trimming and J lost 5 bases, with 11 bases between them. Here the CDR3 reads CASSSGGLETQYF. DNA of the CDR3: TGTGCCAGCAGCTCCGGGGGGCTGGAGACCCAGTACTTC.

The V call is TRBV29-1, the J call TRBJ2-3; TRBD1 matches 9 bases. CDR1 SQVTM and CDR2 ANQGSEA come from the germline V gene. V shed 7 bases, J shed 11 bases, and the junction held 19 bases outside the gene matches. CDR3 length equals 15 residues. Here the CDR3 reads CSGTSGGTGTGRQYF. The CDR3 region has the DNA TGCAGCGGTACATCCGGGGGGACAGGGACAGGGAGGCAGTATTTT.

This clone was seen only once. V and J are TRBV2 and TRBJ1-2; D is uncertain. This CDR3 contains 13 residues. V was cut by 6 bases and J by 8 bases, with 16 bases left in between. Germline values: CDR1 SNHLY, CDR2 FYNNEI. CDR3 sequence: CASRQTVLEGYTF. CDR3 in DNA: TGTGCCAGCAGACAGACTGTTTTGGAGGGCTACACCTTC.

The chain links TRBV19 to TRBJ2-2; the D is unclear. The CDR3 totals 14 residues. V was clipped by 6 bases and J by 1 base, with 9 bases between them. In germline, CDR1 is LNHDA, CDR2 SQIVND (reference sequence). Written as DNA, the CDR3 is TGTGCCAGTAGGGTCGAACAGAACACCGGGGAGCTGTTTTTT. Protein product: CASRVEQNTGELFF.

CDR3 residues: CASSLGGLNEQYF. Here the CDR3 DNA reads TGTGCCAGCAGTTTGGGGGGTTTGAACGAGCAGTACTTC. This chain links TRBV28 with TRBJ2-7; D may be TRBD2 (6 bases). The CDR3 runs to 13 residues. CDR1 and CDR2 (germline): MDHEN, SYDVKM. Trimming took off 3 bases at V and 5 bases at J, with 11 bases between the two ends.

The chain carries TRBV29-1 and TRBJ1-1; 7 bases match TRBD1. The CDR3 is 12 residues long. Germline lookup yields CDR1 SQVTM and CDR2 ANQGSEA. The CDR3 DNA is TGCAGTCACAGGGGTTTGTTCACTGAAGCTTTCTTT. As protein: CSHRGLFTEAFF.

The V and J genes are TRBV30 and TRBJ1-2, with D possibly TRBD1 on 5 matching bases. Trimming shortened V by 5 bases and J by 4 bases, and 11 bases separated the two germline ends. The CDR3 loop spans 12 amino acids. In germline, CDR1 is GTSNPN, CDR2 SVGIG (reference sequence). Here the CDR3 reads CAWGLGAYGYTF. The DNA for the CDR3 is TGTGCCTGGGGGCTCGGGGCCTATGGCTACACCTTC.

The chain employs TRBV30 and TRBJ2-7; 14 bases agree with TRBD2. Per germline, CDR1 GTSNPN and CDR2 SVGIG (reference sequence). The CDR3 has 17 amino acids. With 7 bases clipped from V and 3 bases from J, the junction kept 14 bases outside the gene matches. CDR3 sequence (DNA): TGTGCCTTACACCTTTATGCCGGGACTAGCGGGAGCTACGAGCAGTACTTC. Translation: CALHLYAGTSGSYEQYF.

This clone appeared many times. This sequence joins TRBV7-2 and TRBJ2-5, with D possibly matching TRBD2 (6 bases). Germline loops: CDR1 SGHTA, CDR2 FQGNSA. This CDR3 has 14 amino acids. V lost 0 bases and J 4 bases, leaving 9 bases between the germline ends. The CDR3 spells CASSLAGLAETQYF. DNA of the CDR3: TGTGCCAGCAGCTTAGCGGGACTCGCAGAGACCCAGTACTTC.